A selection of T cell receptor beta chains follows, all from one sample in a study of cytomegalovirus exposure and HLA in healthy donors. TCRdb's copy holds only in-frame clones and misses some; the assay was immunoSEQ multiplex PCR. The sample includes 60,000 to 80,000 clones, around four fifths seen only once; the top ten take 2.5% to 3.5%. Specimen: PBMCs. The receptors were gathered from a woman in her twenties or thirties in good health and CMV-seronegative. Each CDR3 is given with its conserved first and last residue. The order of the fields is D gene, V gene, clone size, J gene, CDR3 protein, CDR3 DNA. A D gene is named only where the DNA matches it firmly. Not all rows give a size; the values are once, few, many and, for expanded clones, a class.

d_gene: NA
v_gene: TRBV19
abundance: NA
j_gene: TRBJ1-6
CDR3aa: CASSPNIQDSIGNSPLHF
CDR3nt: TGTGCCAGTAGTCCCAACATCCAGGACTCAATCGGTAATTCACCCCTCCACTTT

d_gene: NA
v_gene: TRBV30
abundance: NA
j_gene: TRBJ1-6
CDR3aa: CAWTGGSAELNSPLHF
CDR3nt: TGTGCCTGGACCGGGGGTTCGGCTGAACTTAATTCACCCCTCCACTTT

d_gene: TRBD2
v_gene: TRBV5-4
abundance: once
j_gene: TRBJ2-1
CDR3aa: CASNSGRARYNEQFF
CDR3nt: TGTGCCAGCAATAGCGGGAGGGCCCGCTACAATGAGCAGTTCTTC

d_gene: NA
v_gene: TRBV27
abundance: NA
j_gene: TRBJ2-3
CDR3aa: CASSLSRPDTQYF
CDR3nt: TGTGCCAGCAGTTTATCGAGGCCAGATACGCAGTATTTT

d_gene: TRBD2
v_gene: TRBV4-3
abundance: NA
j_gene: TRBJ2-2
CDR3aa: CASSQSRGVNTGELFF
CDR3nt: TGCGCCAGCAGCCAAAGTCGGGGGGTGAACACCGGGGAGCTGTTTTTT

d_gene: NA
v_gene: TRBV10-3
abundance: NA
j_gene: TRBJ2-5
CDR3aa: CAISESTRETQYF
CDR3nt: TGTGCCATCAGTGAGTCGACTCGAGAGACCCAGTACTTC

d_gene: NA
v_gene: TRBV5-4
abundance: NA
j_gene: TRBJ1-5
CDR3aa: CASSSGAGSEQPQHF
CDR3nt: TGTGCCAGCAGCTCGGGAGCAGGTTCGGAGCAGCCCCAGCATTTT

d_gene: TRBD1
v_gene: TRBV5-1
abundance: NA
j_gene: TRBJ2-7
CDR3aa: CASRAGTGGYYEQYF
CDR3nt: TGCGCCAGCAGGGCCGGGACAGGGGGCTACTACGAGCAGTACTTC

d_gene: TRBD1
v_gene: TRBV29-1
abundance: NA
j_gene: TRBJ2-2
CDR3aa: CSVADRGYGELFF
CDR3nt: TGCAGCGTGGCCGACAGGGGCTATGGGGAGCTGTTTTTT

d_gene: TRBD1
v_gene: TRBV18
abundance: NA
j_gene: TRBJ1-4
CDR3aa: CASSPAGQGSPNEKLFF
CDR3nt: TGTGCCAGCTCACCAGCCGGACAGGGGTCGCCTAATGAAAAACTGTTTTTT

d_gene: NA
v_gene: TRBV7-3
abundance: few
j_gene: TRBJ1-1
CDR3aa: CASSLPAGEAFF
CDR3nt: TGTGCCAGCAGCTTACCGGCGGGTGAAGCTTTCTTT

d_gene: NA
v_gene: TRBV7-8
abundance: NA
j_gene: TRBJ1-1
CDR3aa: CASSLNKGTEAFF
CDR3nt: TGTGCCAGCAGCTTAAATAAGGGGACTGAAGCTTTCTTT

d_gene: NA
v_gene: TRBV19
abundance: NA
j_gene: TRBJ1-3
CDR3aa: CASRRTPKGTGNTIYF
CDR3nt: TGTGCCAGTCGTCGGACACCCAAGGGAACTGGAAACACCATATATTTT

d_gene: TRBD1
v_gene: TRBV5-8
abundance: NA
j_gene: TRBJ1-1
CDR3aa: CASSSIGQGDMNTEAFF
CDR3nt: TGTGCCAGCAGCAGCATAGGACAGGGGGACATGAACACTGAAGCTTTCTTT

d_gene: TRBD1
v_gene: TRBV5-5
abundance: NA
j_gene: TRBJ1-1
CDR3aa: CASSNLGQGSTEAFF
CDR3nt: TGTGCCAGCAGTAATCTCGGACAGGGGTCCACTGAAGCTTTCTTT

d_gene: TRBD2
v_gene: TRBV2
abundance: NA
j_gene: TRBJ2-1
CDR3aa: CASTSGRGDEQFF
CDR3nt: TGTGCCAGCACGAGCGGGAGGGGAGATGAGCAGTTCTTC

d_gene: NA
v_gene: TRBV18
abundance: few
j_gene: TRBJ1-2
CDR3aa: CASSPRTVKNYGYTF
CDR3nt: TGTGCCAGCTCACCAAGGACAGTCAAAAACTATGGCTACACCTTC

d_gene: NA
v_gene: TRBV6-4
abundance: medium-sized
j_gene: TRBJ2-3
CDR3aa: CASSEGATDTQYF
CDR3nt: TGTGCCAGCAGTGAGGGGGCCACAGATACGCAGTATTTT

d_gene: NA
v_gene: TRBV30
abundance: NA
j_gene: TRBJ1-2
CDR3aa: CAWSDQTAGTF
CDR3nt: TGTGCCTGGAGTGACCAGACAGCCGGCACCTTC

d_gene: NA
v_gene: TRBV4-1
abundance: NA
j_gene: TRBJ2-1
CDR3aa: CASSTAGQVYNEQFF
CDR3nt: TGCGCCAGCAGTACGGCGGGGCAAGTCTACAATGAGCAGTTCTTC

d_gene: NA
v_gene: TRBV6-4
abundance: NA
j_gene: TRBJ2-2
CDR3aa: CASSDTANTGELFF
CDR3nt: TGTGCCAGCAGTGACACGGCGAACACCGGGGAGCTGTTTTTT

d_gene: NA
v_gene: TRBV6-1
abundance: NA
j_gene: TRBJ1-2
CDR3aa: CASSEATGTGGYTF
CDR3nt: TGTGCCAGCAGTGAGGCGACAGGAACGGGAGGCTACACCTTC

d_gene: NA
v_gene: TRBV30
abundance: NA
j_gene: TRBJ2-2
CDR3aa: CAWTPAKAGELFF
CDR3nt: TGTGCCTGGACTCCAGCGAAAGCCGGGGAGCTGTTTTTT

d_gene: NA
v_gene: TRBV7-9
abundance: NA
j_gene: TRBJ1-2
CDR3aa: CASSLALGGGYTF
CDR3nt: TGTGCCAGCAGCTTAGCGCTAGGGGGAGGCTACACCTTC

d_gene: TRBD1
v_gene: TRBV6-6
abundance: NA
j_gene: TRBJ2-5
CDR3aa: CASSSGTGDRTQYF
CDR3nt: TGTGCCAGCAGCTCCGGGACAGGAGATCGGACCCAGTACTTC

d_gene: NA
v_gene: TRBV4-3
abundance: NA
j_gene: TRBJ2-3
CDR3aa: CASSQESGSTDTQYF
CDR3nt: TGCGCCAGCAGCCAAGAAAGCGGGAGCACAGATACGCAGTATTTT

d_gene: NA
v_gene: TRBV2
abundance: NA
j_gene: TRBJ2-3
CDR3aa: CASILNRAEISTDTQYF
CDR3nt: TGTGCCAGCATCCTGAACAGGGCCGAGATCAGCACAGATACGCAGTATTTT

d_gene: NA
v_gene: TRBV21-1
abundance: NA
j_gene: TRBJ1-5
CDR3aa: CASTQGFQPQHF
CDR3nt: TGTGCCAGCACGCAGGGTTTTCAGCCCCAGCATTTT

d_gene: NA
v_gene: TRBV19
abundance: NA
j_gene: TRBJ1-5
CDR3aa: CASSTPWHQPQHF
CDR3nt: TGTGCCAGTAGTACCCCGTGGCATCAGCCCCAGCATTTT

d_gene: TRBD1
v_gene: TRBV5-6
abundance: NA
j_gene: TRBJ1-2
CDR3aa: CASSWGTETYGYTF
CDR3nt: TGTGCCAGCAGCTGGGGGACAGAAACCTATGGCTACACCTTC

d_gene: NA
v_gene: TRBV5-1
abundance: NA
j_gene: TRBJ1-1
CDR3aa: CASGARTTNTEAFF
CDR3nt: TGCGCCAGCGGGGCCCGGACAACGAACACTGAAGCTTTCTTT

d_gene: TRBD1
v_gene: TRBV6-1
abundance: NA
j_gene: TRBJ1-3
CDR3aa: CASTTGGSGNTIYF
CDR3nt: TGTGCCAGTACCACAGGGGGCTCTGGAAACACCATATATTTT

d_gene: NA
v_gene: TRBV29-1
abundance: NA
j_gene: TRBJ1-2
CDR3aa: CSVFQGADGYTF
CDR3nt: TGCAGCGTTTTTCAGGGCGCGGATGGCTACACCTTC

d_gene: NA
v_gene: TRBV5-5
abundance: NA
j_gene: TRBJ2-1
CDR3aa: CASSSGYSRDNEQFF
CDR3nt: TGTGCCAGCAGCTCCGGTTATTCCCGGGACAATGAGCAGTTCTTC

d_gene: NA
v_gene: TRBV10-3
abundance: NA
j_gene: TRBJ1-1
CDR3aa: CVISEFGGANTEAFF
CDR3nt: TGTGTCATCAGTGAATTTGGGGGGGCGAACACTGAAGCTTTCTTT

d_gene: TRBD1
v_gene: TRBV2
abundance: NA
j_gene: TRBJ2-5
CDR3aa: CASAGTGGHQETQYF
CDR3nt: TGTGCCAGCGCTGGGACAGGGGGGCACCAAGAGACCCAGTACTTC

d_gene: NA
v_gene: TRBV7-9
abundance: few
j_gene: TRBJ2-3
CDR3aa: CASSLVWGPTDTQYF
CDR3nt: TGTGCCAGCAGCCTGGTATGGGGGCCCACAGATACGCAGTATTTT

d_gene: NA
v_gene: TRBV19
abundance: NA
j_gene: TRBJ2-2
CDR3aa: CASSRPGTPNTGELFF
CDR3nt: TGTGCCAGTAGTCGACCCGGGACTCCGAACACCGGGGAGCTGTTTTTT

d_gene: NA
v_gene: TRBV6-1
abundance: once
j_gene: TRBJ1-3
CDR3aa: CASSVQGAGNTIYF
CDR3nt: TGTGCCAGCAGTGTCCAGGGCGCTGGAAACACCATATATTTT

d_gene: NA
v_gene: TRBV4-1
abundance: NA
j_gene: TRBJ1-5
CDR3aa: CASSQVEESNQPQHF
CDR3nt: TGCGCCAGCAGCCAAGTGGAGGAAAGCAATCAGCCCCAGCATTTT

d_gene: NA
v_gene: TRBV4-3
abundance: NA
j_gene: TRBJ1-1
CDR3aa: CASSQDSGMNTEAFF
CDR3nt: TGCGCCAGCAGCCAAGATTCAGGGATGAACACTGAAGCTTTCTTT

d_gene: NA
v_gene: TRBV5-1
abundance: once
j_gene: TRBJ2-1
CDR3aa: CASSPRVGNEQFF
CDR3nt: TGCGCCAGCAGCCCGCGGGTCGGCAATGAGCAGTTCTTC

d_gene: NA
v_gene: TRBV27
abundance: once
j_gene: TRBJ1-2
CDR3aa: CASSLAGYGYTF
CDR3nt: TGTGCCAGCAGTTTAGCCGGGTACGGCTACACCTTC

d_gene: NA
v_gene: TRBV27
abundance: NA
j_gene: TRBJ2-1
CDR3aa: CASSLSLDFGYEQFF
CDR3nt: TGTGCCAGCAGTTTATCGCTAGATTTTGGCTATGAGCAGTTCTTC

d_gene: TRBD1
v_gene: TRBV4-2
abundance: NA
j_gene: TRBJ1-1
CDR3aa: CASSQGQGANTEAFF
CDR3nt: TGTGCCAGCAGCCAGGGACAGGGGGCGAACACTGAAGCTTTCTTT

d_gene: NA
v_gene: TRBV4-3
abundance: NA
j_gene: TRBJ2-3
CDR3aa: CASSQTNKPDTQYF
CDR3nt: TGCGCCAGCAGCCAAACGAACAAACCAGATACGCAGTATTTT

d_gene: TRBD2
v_gene: TRBV19
abundance: NA
j_gene: TRBJ2-5
CDR3aa: CASSTSGVADQETQYF
CDR3nt: TGTGCCAGTAGTACTAGCGGGGTGGCCGACCAAGAGACCCAGTACTTC

d_gene: NA
v_gene: TRBV5-6
abundance: NA
j_gene: TRBJ2-5
CDR3aa: CASSQKRRAEETQYF
CDR3nt: TGTGCCAGCAGCCAGAAACGGCGAGCGGAAGAGACCCAGTACTTC

d_gene: NA
v_gene: TRBV5-1
abundance: few
j_gene: TRBJ2-1
CDR3aa: CASSSDSWDEQFF
CDR3nt: TGCGCCAGCAGCTCAGACTCCTGGGATGAGCAGTTCTTC

d_gene: NA
v_gene: TRBV27
abundance: NA
j_gene: TRBJ1-4
CDR3aa: CASRDGLSGKLFF
CDR3nt: TGTGCCAGCAGAGACGGACTGTCGGGAAAACTGTTTTTT